This section outlines one T cell receptor beta chain sequence together with its context. Sequencing was performed with immunoSEQ multiplex PCR; in TCRdb, only in-frame clones are kept and a portion is missing. The table shows over a million clones, with 95% to 97% occurring only once. This specimen belongs to a study of shared clonotypes between healthy human individuals. Study context: Ranging from 18 to 49 in age, donors were two women and a few men.

Trimming took 3 bases from V and 4 from J, leaving 16 bases between them. Germline V CDR1 and CDR2: LNHDA, SQIVND (reference sequence). The CDR3 runs to 17 residues. This TCR was sampled from a man aged 25-45 years in good health. Sequenced sample: naive CD4+ T cells sorted from blood. Described subset: CD45RA+ positively selected. The genes are TRBV19 and TRBJ2-6, with no clear D. CDR3 residues: CASSISVLRSGANVLTF. DNA of the CDR3: TGTGCCAGTAGTATCAGTGTCTTAAGGTCCGGGGCCAACGTCCTGACTTTC. The variable domain in full, with the rest retrieved from reference TRBV19 and TRBJ2-6, is DGGITQSPKYLFRKEGQNVTLSCEQNLNHDAMYWYRQDPGQGLRLIYYSQIVNDFQKGDIAEGYSVSREKKESFPLTVTSAQKNPTAFYLCASSISVLRSGANVLTFGAGSRLTVL.